The table lists the clone carrying this T cell receptor (beta chain) with a count of one. This specimen comes from a study of blood T cell repertoires in COVID-19. Turning to the study itself: Nucleic acid was either cDNA or gDNA, and it came from T cells, B-cell-depleted T cells, or PBMCs.

Trimming took 4 bases from V and 5 from J, leaving 11 bases between them. CDR1 and CDR2 from the germline V gene are SGHTA and FQGNSA. The CDR3 has 13 amino acids. As handled by the study authors: Estimated nucleated cell counts came from reference gene primer amplification. The protocol was immunoSEQ multiplex PCR, while the TCRdb copy is restricted to in-frame clones and leaves out a portion. V and J calls and clone size are as listed in that table; D and trimming were resolved from the DNA. The sample has 270,000 or so clones; roughly 87% are singletons. Input material: peripheral blood. V and J are TRBV7-2 and TRBJ1-1, with unresolved D. This clonotype was sampled from a human donor in a cohort sampled during active COVID-19. The CDR3 spells CASSSLTKTEAFF. The CDR3 DNA reads as TGTGCCAGCAGCTCACTTACGAAGACTGAAGCTTTCTTT.